Given below is one TCR beta chain in context. Its antigen has not been determined. No qualities accompany the bases; no much larger clone lies one base away. The collaborating institutions used their own protocols to collect whole blood in K2EDTA tubes. Collaborator samples were shipped for TCRbeta analysis as frozen whole blood, isolated PBMCs, or DNA extracted from either sample type. This record comes from a study of blood T cell repertoires in COVID-19 (dated by TCRdb to 2018 to 2020). For the wider study: The collaborator samples originated in the United States, Italy and Spain and spanned the acute and convalescent phases of COVID-19. Samples were obtained from the ongoing ImmuneRACE study (first 160 participants) and from some 1,200 subjects provided by 6 global collaborators. The repertoires were released in a freely available public database intended as a resource for research on the immune response to SARS-CoV-2. The dataset comprised deeply sampled blood TCRbeta repertoires from subjects exposed to, actively infected with, or recovered from COVID-19. The prospective study material was composed of cDNA or gDNA derived from T cells, B-cell-depleted T cells, or PBMCs. Where available, HLA class I and class II types were taken from metadata supplied by the sample provider and were not determined by assay-based typing. Sample metadata almost always included a de-identified subject ID, COVID-19 status, age in years and sex. Study-wide findings and limitations: How much clinical and demographic metadata was included differed by source and by participant, and the metadata was provided uncurated.

Trimming removed 0 bases from V and 4 bases from J, leaving 10 bases between the germline ends. The CDR3 spans 15 residues, from the cysteine through the phenylalanine. Of the read, only the CDR3 DNA is kept; its 45 bases are in frame from base 1. Sequences LNHDA (CDR1) and SQIVND (CDR2) are obtained from the germline V gene (reference sequence). TCRbeta CDR3 regions were amplified from genomic DNA using the immunoSEQ Assay, a bias-controlled multiplex PCR. Per the authors' processing: The number of nucleated cells in each sample was estimated from the amplification of reference gene primers within the assay. To quantify the absolute abundance of each unique TCRbeta CDR3 rearrangement, sequence reads were collapsed and filtered. For each sample, productive Simpson clonality was calculated by taking the square root of Simpson's diversity index across productive rearrangements. Drawn from immuneACCESS, this table holds only the in-frame rearrangements with V and J called that TCRdb kept. Clones are partly lost; checked studies trace under half to an unresolved V gene and leave the rest unexplained. V, J and clone size reflect that table, while D and trimming were determined from the DNA. The sample table lists more than 200,000 clones, approximately 88% of them with a count of one. The top ten constitute around 25% of the sample.

The sequence was collected from a middle-aged man with acute or convalescent COVID-19. Sequencing was performed on peripheral blood. The chain uses TRBV19 and TRBJ1-5; matching of 5 bases hints at TRBD1 as the D gene. The CDR3 region: CASSIDRGLNQPQHF. The nucleotides read TGTGCCAGTAGTATAGATAGGGGCCTAAATCAGCCCCAGCATTTT.